This T cell receptor (beta chain) was recorded in a study of regulatory T cells in long-lasting Graves disease. After removal of 1 base from V and 1 base from J, the junction contained 18 bases not matched to a gene. Germline V gene sequence: CDR1 GTSNPN, CDR2 SVGIG (reference sequence). This CDR3 comprises 22 residues. Time point here: newly diagnosed GD, antithyroid drugs for less than 3 months. The authors made the TCR library using RNA they extracted from PBMCs. Building of the TCR beta libraries involved iRepertoire HTBI primers and Arm-PCR of CDR3 regions. TCRdb reprocessed the multiplex PCR reads with MiXCR, giving one entry per CDR3 protein. The table includes hundreds of thousands of distinct CDR3 sequences, 15% detected once.

The origin of this receptor is a female donor with Graves disease. This chain connects TRBV30 to TRBJ2-6; 11 bases align to TRBD2. This specimen consisted of peripheral blood mononuclear cells (PBMCs), obtained at new diagnosis, from a patient treated with antithyroid drugs. This chain's CDR3 is CAWSGKWADILAGASGANVLTF. The CDR3 nucleotides are TGTGCCTGGAGTGGGAAATGGGCTGATATACTAGCGGGAGCTTCTGGGGCCAACGTCCTGACTTTC. The full variable domain, its missing parts supplied by reference TRBV30 and TRBJ2-6, is SQTIHQWPATLVQPVGSPLSLECTVEGTSNPNLYWYRQAAGRGLQLLFYSVGIGQISSEVPQNLSASRPQDRQFILSSKKLLLSDSGFYLCAWSGKWADILAGASGANVLTFGAGSRLTVL.